One sample yielded the 27 T cell receptor beta chains listed below, sequenced in a study of blood T cells in healthy people across ages. Next came a second PCR, run for about 7 to 12 cycles, which used a sample-barcoded 5' primer along with a J-beta primer mix. TCRdb passed the 5' RACE reads through MiXCR, listing each CDR3 protein once. The sample comprises about 1 million distinct CDR3 sequences, over 35% of which are singletons, and 18% rests with the top ten. The sequenced sample consisted of blood. Receptors were obtained from an older woman in good health.

The chain combines TRBV5-6 with TRBJ2-4; perhaps TRBD2 as D (6 bases). The CDR3 is 17 residues long. The V and J ends lost 1 base and 1 base respectively, with 15 bases between them. CDR1 and CDR2 (germline): SGHDT, YYEEEE. The CDR3 bases are TGTGCCAGCAGCTTGCGGGTTGCGGGACGGGCCAAAAACATTCAGTACTTC. Translating gives CASSLRVAGRAKNIQYF.

V usage is TRBV29-1 and J usage is TRBJ2-7, with D tentatively TRBD1 (8 bases). This CDR3 has 13 residues. Germline V gene sequence: CDR1 SQVTM, CDR2 ANQGSEA. V was shortened by 6 bases and J by 6 bases, with 18 bases between the two germline ends. Written as DNA, the CDR3 is TGCAGCGTGGGTGCGACAGGGGAGGGCGAGCAGTACTTC. This translates into CSVGATGEGEQYF.

The chain uses TRBV14 and TRBJ2-3; tentatively, D is TRBD1 or TRBD2 (6 bases each). The CDR3 runs to 13 residues. The germline V and J ends were trimmed by 1 base and 10 bases, with 12 bases remaining between them. Germline V gene lookup returns CDR1 SGHDN and CDR2 FVKESK. CDR3 sequence reads: CASSQAGAPSQYF. The DNA of the CDR3 is TGTGCCAGCAGCCAAGCGGGGGCTCCCTCGCAGTATTTT. The full variable domain, with the rest looked up from reference TRBV14 and TRBJ2-3, is EAGVTQFPSHSVIEKGQTVTLRCDPISGHDNLYWYRRVMGKEIKFLLHFVKESKQDESGMPNNRFLAERTGGTYSTLKVQPAELEDSGVYFCASSQAGAPSQYFGPGTRLTVL.

This chain joins TRBV27 and TRBJ1-5, with no clear D. CDR3 size: 13 residues. V lost 6 bases, J lost 2 bases, and 8 bases lay in between. Germline lookup yields CDR1 MNHEY and CDR2 SMNVEV (reference sequence). CDR3 loop: CASRRGRNQPQHF. In DNA form, the CDR3 reads TGTGCCAGCAGACGAGGCCGCAATCAGCCCCAGCATTTT.

The chain joins TRBV5-1 to TRBJ2-7; no firm D call. Germline values: CDR1 SGHRS, CDR2 YFSETQ. The V end was cut by 4 bases, the J end by 0 bases, with 8 bases between. The CDR3 loop spans 13 amino acids. CDR3: CASSRLDSYEQYF. The CDR3 coding sequence is TGCGCCAGCAGCAGGTTGGACTCCTACGAGCAGTACTTC.

The CDR3 spells CASSLLRSSGRFGEQFF. In DNA form, the CDR3 reads TGCGCCAGCAGCTTATTGAGATCTAGCGGGAGGTTCGGTGAGCAGTTCTTC. This chain uses TRBV5-1 with TRBJ2-1; 11 positions agree with TRBD2. CDR3 length: 17 amino acids. The germline V gene has CDR1 SGHRS and CDR2 YFSETQ. The J segment lost 9 bases and the V segment lost 2 bases, leaving 13 bases of the junction unmatched.

This clonotype was seen only a few times. The rearrangement joins TRBV7-9 to TRBJ2-7, with 7 bases aligning to TRBD2. There are 12 residues in the CDR3. J was trimmed by 7 bases and V by 6 bases; bases with no gene match: 6. CDR1 and CDR2 from the germline V gene are SEHNR and FQNEAQ (reference sequence). The DNA for the CDR3 is TGTGCCAGCAGTTTGACTAGCACTGAGCAGTACTTC. This codes for CASSLTSTEQYF.

As regards this clonotype: One junction end disagrees with the germline gene, perhaps due to a read error. The chain links TRBV29-1 to TRBJ2-5; D not certain. CDR1 and CDR2 from the germline V gene are SQVTM and ANQGSEA. This CDR3 is built from 13 residues. This CDR3 is CSVESSFQETRYF. CDR3 sequence (DNA): TGCAGCGTTGAAAGCAGTTTTCAAGAGACCCGGTACTTC.

This sequence joins TRBV14 and TRBJ1-1; D is unresolved. Germline V gives CDR1 SGHDN, CDR2 FVKESK. The length of the CDR3 is 12 residues. V was trimmed by 1 base and J by 8 bases, leaving 8 bases between them. The CDR3 spells CASSQGWREAFF. Written as DNA, the CDR3 is TGTGCCAGCAGCCAAGGGTGGAGGGAAGCTTTCTTT.

In its sample, this clonotype was seen a few times. In DNA, the CDR3 is TGTGCCAGCAGCTTGGGACAGGCCACTGAAGCTTTCTTT. Translating it yields CASSLGQATEAFF. The chain recombines TRBV7-8 with TRBJ1-1; the match to TRBD1 covers 8 bases. Germline V gene sequence: CDR1 SGHVS, CDR2 FQNEAQ. Trimming at V came to 3 bases and at J to 4 bases, leaving 1 base not matched to a gene. This CDR3 contains 13 residues.

On this clonotype itself: One end of the junction is discordant with germline, which a read error may explain. The chain is built from TRBV28 and TRBJ2-3, with D unclear. This CDR3 region has 13 residues. Looked up from germline, CDR1 is MDHEN and CDR2 is SYDVKM. The CDR3 sequence is CASGPVRTDTRYF. CDR3 coding DNA: TGTGCCAGCGGGCCGGTTAGAACAGATACGCGGTATTTT.

This clonotype was observed a few times. The chain couples TRBV29-1 to TRBJ2-1, with 9 bases that match TRBD1. Germline lookup yields CDR1 SQVTM and CDR2 ANQGSEA. The trim removed 8 bases at V and 6 bases at J, leaving 8 bases unmatched. This CDR3 has 13 residues. The DNA of the CDR3 is TGCAGCACCTCGCTGGACAGGGGCAATGAGCAGTTCTTC. Its protein is CSTSLDRGNEQFF.

The table lists this clonotype with a few counts. J is TRBJ1-2 and V is TRBV3-1, with 11 bases identical to TRBD1. Trimming cost V 4 bases and J 0 bases; bases outside gene matches: 1. CDR1 is LGHDT and CDR2 is YNNKEL in the germline V gene (reference sequence). This CDR3 comprises 15 residues. The CDR3 nucleotides read TGTGCCAGCAGCCCGGACAGGGGGCCTAACTATGGCTACACCTTC. This gives the protein CASSPDRGPNYGYTF.

This clonotype was counted at least ten times. The V gene is TRBV29-1, the J gene TRBJ1-2; possibly TRBD1 for D (5 bases). V was shortened by 2 bases and J by 2 bases, with 6 bases between the two germline ends. CDR1 SQVTM and CDR2 ANQGSEA come from the germline V gene. The CDR3 spans 12 residues. CDR3: CSVEQGNYGYTF. In nucleotides, the CDR3 is TGCAGCGTTGAACAGGGAAACTATGGCTACACCTTC.

Regarding this clonotype: A much larger clone lies one base from this, so it may be a read error. The chain links TRBV29-1 to TRBJ2-5; 8 nucleotides match TRBD1. The ends lost 5 bases at V and 11 bases at J; junction bases unmatched: 10. This CDR3 region has 12 residues. Germline values: CDR1 SQVTM, CDR2 ANQGSEA. The CDR3 loop reads CSVRQGQGEQYF. The CDR3 DNA reads TGCAGCGTTCGACAGGGGCAGGGTGAGCAGTACTTC.

The chain joins TRBV12-3 or TRBV12-4 to TRBJ2-7; D possibly matches TRBD1 or TRBD2 (5 bases each). This CDR3 contains 13 residues. Trimming pared 5 bases from V and 3 bases from J, leaving 11 bases between. For the CDR3, the DNA is TGTGCCAGCAGTCGGGACGGTCACTACGAGCAGTACTTC. It specifies CASSRDGHYEQYF.

This chain joins TRBV15 and TRBJ2-1; D unclear. The CDR3 has 13 residues. Trimming took off 8 bases at V and 10 bases at J, with 18 bases between the two ends. CDR1 is LNHNV and CDR2 is YYDKDF in the germline V gene (reference sequence). The CDR3 DNA sequence: TGTGCCACCGTTGTGGATAGCTCGAGAGAGCAGTTCTTC. Translation gives CATVVDSSREQFF.

Here the CDR3 DNA reads TGCGCCAGCAGCCAGAGACTAGCGGGTCGTCAAGAGACCCAGTACTTC. This gives the protein CASSQRLAGRQETQYF. The J gene is TRBJ2-5, the V gene TRBV5-1; 10 nucleotides match TRBD2. Germline V gene data show CDR1 as SGHRS and CDR2 as YFSETQ. Unmatched junction bases numbered 8, after V lost 4 bases and J lost 2 bases. The CDR3 is 16 amino acids.

The V call is TRBV10-3, the J call TRBJ2-7, with D unclear. V was pared by 11 bases and J by 2 bases, with 16 bases between. Germline CDR1 ENHRY, CDR2 SYGVKD. The CDR3 runs to 13 residues. CDR3 in amino acids: CAAQPSQPYEQYF. The CDR3 DNA sequence: TGTGCCGCACAGCCCTCGCAGCCCTACGAGCAGTACTTC.

The chain carries TRBV5-6 and TRBJ2-7, with no clear D. The CDR3 totals 14 residues. V was clipped by 0 bases and J by 2 bases, with 9 bases between them. The germline V gene encodes CDR1 SGHDT and CDR2 YYEEEE. The CDR3 nucleotides are TGTGCCAGCAGCTTGGAGCCCCCAGCCTACGAGCAGTACTTC. Its protein product is CASSLEPPAYEQYF.

The V call is TRBV5-6, the J call TRBJ1-5, with D possibly TRBD1 on 5 matching bases. CDR3 length: 16 residues. Germline V gene lookup returns CDR1 SGHDT and CDR2 YYEEEE. V was shortened by 3 bases and J by 2 bases, with 15 bases between the two germline ends. The CDR3 sequence is CASSSNGADRNQPQHF. The CDR3, as DNA: TGTGCCAGCAGCTCTAATGGGGCGGATCGCAATCAGCCCCAGCATTTT.

The chain employs TRBV20-1 and TRBJ1-2; D might be TRBD1 (6 bases). Germline assignment: CDR1 DFQATT and CDR2 SNEGSKA (reference sequence). This CDR3 contains 13 residues. The V and J ends lost 3 bases and 8 bases respectively, with 16 bases between them. CDR3 region: CSASMIQGGGYTF. CDR3 coding DNA: TGCAGTGCTAGTATGATACAGGGAGGCGGCTACACCTTC.

A few counts support this clonotype. The chain combines TRBV7-2 with TRBJ1-1; TRBD1 might be the D (6 bases). The germline V gene has CDR1 SGHTA and CDR2 FQGNSA. V was trimmed by 3 bases and J by 1 base, leaving 12 bases between them. The CDR3 consists of 15 residues. The CDR3 protein is CASSFGGWGNTEAFF. The CDR3 DNA reads as TGTGCCAGCAGCTTTGGGGGCTGGGGGAACACTGAAGCTTTCTTT.

In regard to this clonotype: At one end, the junction sequence differs from germline, possibly due to a read error. The chain carries TRBV7-2 and TRBJ1-2; D unclear. This CDR3 has 12 amino acids. Germline CDR1 SGHTA, CDR2 FQGNSA. CDR3 coding DNA: TGTGCCAGCAGCCCGCGGACGGATGGCCACACCTTC. Translating it yields CASSPRTDGHTF.

The chain combines TRBV21-1 with TRBJ2-7; TRBD1 was called by the table and not checked on the DNA. TRBV21-1 is reported as a pseudogene. The CDR3 extends over 12 amino acids. CDR3 bases: TGTGCCAGCGTCTTCAGGGGGTACGAGCAGTACTTC. Translated, it gives CASVFRGYEQYF.

The chain couples TRBV5-5 to TRBJ2-5, with 10 nucleotides matching TRBD1. The CDR3 is 15 residues long. Germline CDR1 is SGHKS and CDR2 is YYEKEE (reference sequence). After removal of 8 bases from V and 2 bases from J, the junction contained 9 bases not matched to a gene. CDR3 region: CASSKGQGFQETQYF. The DNA for the CDR3 is TGTGCCAGTTCAAAGGGACAGGGGTTTCAAGAGACCCAGTACTTC.

This clonotype was seen a handful of times. The chain is built from TRBV6-5 and TRBJ2-4; D gene unclear. The J call may be in error: the DNA end matches TRBJ2-7 better. This CDR3 region has 12 residues. Germline loops: CDR1 MNHEY, CDR2 SVGAGI. CDR3 nucleotides: TGTGCCAGCAGTGGCCATGGGTACGAGCAGTACTTC. Protein: CASSGHGYEQYF.